This T cell receptor (beta chain) was found in a study of control samples from healthy donors and cancer patients. Germline V CDR1 and CDR2: KGHSH, LQKENI. Trimming removed 0 bases from V and 2 bases from J; junction bases left unmatched: 4. The CDR3 extends over 16 amino acids. Measured with immunoSEQ multiplex PCR; TCRdb has only the in-frame clones, and not every one. Of 130,000 or so clones detected, 88% appear once; the ten largest clones hold 3.2%. This chain joins TRBV18 and TRBJ2-3; 8 nucleotides align to TRBD1. The sample was blood. This clonotype was obtained from a man aged 50 to 60 in good health. The CDR3 coding sequence is TGTGCCAGCTCACCACCTTTTCAGGGGGCCACAGATACGCAGTATTTT. This sequence encodes CASSPPFQGATDTQYF.